The T cell receptor (beta chain) under discussion was sequenced for a study of liver allograft versus peripheral blood T cells. In the study overall: The authors compared T cell receptor repertoires in transplanted livers with recipients' peripheral blood repertoires. Notes on the study in general: Reportedly, the T cell receptor repertoires inside liver allografts were not the same as those in peripheral blood.

The germline V gene encodes CDR1 SGHRS and CDR2 YFSETQ. V lost 3 bases and J lost 6; bases outside the gene matches: 8. The CDR3 has 14 amino acids. From the reads, TCRdb called clonotypes with MiXCR, one entry per CDR3 protein. In the table there are about 9,600 distinct CDR3 sequences, 14% to 15% of which are singletons. This clonotype was found many times. Its target is not known. This chain uses TRBV5-1 with TRBJ1-2; 7 bases line up with TRBD1. The source of this sequence is a human patient who had a liver transplant. Among the T cells, some may be from the graft donor. The CDR3 spells CASSWRDSGDGYTF. CDR3 DNA sequence: TGCGCCAGCAGCTGGCGGGACAGTGGGGATGGCTACACCTTC.